The clone carrying this T cell receptor beta chain was recorded at least ten times. What it binds is not known. This sample was taken from a study of T cells in Graves' hyperthyroidism and ophthalmopathy. Amplification of TCR beta CDR3 regions used RNA as the template. With the HTBI primer set, the TCR CDR3 went through a first round of RT-PCR. Each CDR3 protein is one row after TCRdb ran MiXCR on the multiplex PCR reads. Found here are 500,000 to 650,000 distinct CDR3 sequences, 20% of them singletons; the top ten hold 40% to 50%. The CDR3 spans 14 residues. The ends lost 6 bases at V and 9 bases at J; junction bases unmatched: 10. Per the germline V gene, CDR1 is SNHLY and CDR2 is FYNNEI. Study-level results: The model foresaw ophthalmopathy a median roughly 6.6 months prior to onset.

Clinical symptoms, serum thyroxine, TRAb, thyroid ultrasound and orbital computed tomography informed diagnoses. The sequence derives from a man aged 40-55 years with Graves' ophthalmopathy. J is TRBJ2-1 and V is TRBV2; 8 bases map to TRBD1. Material: blood. The CDR3 reads CASRARTGTGEQFF. The CDR3 DNA sequence: TGTGCCAGCAGGGCCCGGACAGGGACGGGTGAGCAGTTCTTC.